One sample yielded the 8 T cell receptor beta chains listed below, sequenced in a study of molecular identifiers for immune sequencing clone quantification. TCRdb used MiXCR to reprocess the PCR reads, holding one entry per CDR3 protein. The data contain about 320,000 distinct CDR3 sequences, about 23% of them seen just once; the ten biggest clones take up around 0.76%. The material sequenced was naive CD8+ T cells from blood, with Jurkat cell RNA spiked in. Subset denoted: FACS-sorted CD8+CD4-CCR7+CD45RA+ naive T cells. The receptors were sampled from a human donor in good health. Some libraries in this study had Jurkat cell RNA spiked in.

This sequence joins TRBV12-3 or TRBV12-4 and TRBJ2-7; possibly TRBD1 for D (5 bases). The CDR3 loop spans 16 amino acids. The V and J ends lost 1 base and 0 bases respectively, with 13 bases between them. Here the CDR3 DNA reads TGTGCCAGCAGTTTAGTAAGGACAAGAGTCTCCTACGAGCAGTACTTC. It specifies CASSLVRTRVSYEQYF.

This clonotype was detected only a few times. This chain links TRBV6-2 or TRBV6-3 with TRBJ2-7; no definite D call. Germline CDR1 and CDR2: MNHEY and SVGEGT. V was cut by 4 bases and J by 7 bases, with 5 bases left in between. The CDR3 sequence is 10 residues long. The CDR3 nucleotides read TGTGCCAGCAGTTCAGCGGAGCAGTACTTC. It codes for CASSSAEQYF.

The genes are TRBV10-3 and TRBJ2-2, with D unclear. Germline values: CDR1 ENHRY, CDR2 SYGVKD. The CDR3 is made up of 13 amino acids. V lost 0 bases and J lost 7, with 6 bases in between. In DNA, the CDR3 is TGTGCCATCAGTGAGTCGTACGACGGGGAGCTGTTTTTT. It translates to CAISESYDGELFF.

This clonotype was counted at least ten times. The rearrangement joins TRBV7-2 to TRBJ2-3; 15 nucleotides align to TRBD2. CDR1 is SGHTA and CDR2 is FQGNSA in the germline V gene. This CDR3 is 16 amino acids long. J lost 4 bases, V lost 6 bases, and 5 bases had no gene match. The CDR3 here is CASRLGLAGGPDTQYF. DNA of the CDR3: TGTGCCAGCAGATTGGGACTAGCGGGGGGCCCAGATACGCAGTATTTT.

Only a few counts were recorded for this clonotype. The chain recombines TRBV27 with TRBJ2-7; a weak D match, TRBD1 (6 bases). The CDR3 extends over 15 amino acids. From germline, CDR1 is MNHEY and CDR2 SMNVEV (reference sequence). V lost 5 bases to trimming and J lost 2 bases, with 16 bases between them. The CDR3 loop reads CASSTSGHGTYEQYF. CDR3 in DNA: TGTGCCAGCAGTACATCGGGACATGGGACCTACGAGCAGTACTTC.

This chain connects TRBV10-3 to TRBJ2-7; 9 positions agree with TRBD2. CDR1 ENHRY and CDR2 SYGVKD come from the germline V gene. V shed 5 bases, J shed 2 bases, and the junction held 10 bases outside the gene matches. The CDR3 has 16 amino acids. CDR3 DNA sequence: TGTGCCATCAGTCCTTCTGGACTAGCGAACCCCTACGAGCAGTACTTC. It is translated as CAISPSGLANPYEQYF.

This clonotype was detected a few times. The chain joins TRBV14 to TRBJ2-3; no reliable D call. Germline V lookup: CDR1 SGHDN, CDR2 FVKESK. V lost 2 bases to trimming and J lost 0 bases, with 6 bases between them. The CDR3 has 14 amino acids. CDR3 sequence: CASSQTPSTDTQYF. Written as DNA, the CDR3 is TGTGCCAGCAGCCAAACCCCCAGCACAGATACGCAGTATTTT.

V and J are TRBV11-2 and TRBJ2-1, with D tentatively TRBD2 (6 bases). The germline gives CDR1 SGHAT, CDR2 FQNNGV. The V end was cut by 10 bases, the J end by 0 bases, with 13 bases between. There are 14 residues in the CDR3. The CDR3 coding sequence is TGTGCCACGGGGGACGGTAGCTCCTACAATGAGCAGTTCTTC. Residues: CATGDGSSYNEQFF.